Following are 8 T cell receptor beta chains from one sample sequenced in a study of T cells after yellow fever vaccination. One entry per CDR3 protein, called by TCRdb with MiXCR from the 5' RACE reads. The sample contains 95,000 to 150,000 distinct CDR3 sequences, 13% to 15% of which appear only once. The sequenced sample was CD8+ T cells sorted from PBMCs, obtained 5 days after the yellow fever booster vaccination. The origin of the receptors is a man younger than 35 who received the YFV17D yellow fever vaccine.

The V call is TRBV20-1, the J call TRBJ2-7; 11 bases fit TRBD1. The ends lost 6 bases at V and 5 bases at J; junction bases unmatched: 6. This CDR3 is built from 13 residues. Germline V lookup: CDR1 DFQATT, CDR2 SNEGSKA (reference sequence). CDR3 coding DNA: TGCAGTGCGCCCGGACAGGGGGCGGACGAGCAGTACTTC. As protein: CSAPGQGADEQYF.

The genes are TRBV7-9 and TRBJ1-5; D is unclear. Germline V lookup: CDR1 SEHNR, CDR2 FQNEAQ (reference sequence). CDR3 length: 13 residues. The V gene lost 5 bases and the J gene lost 4 bases, with 9 bases spanning the gap. The CDR3 coding sequence is TGTGCCAGCAGCCCCGCAGTTAATCAGCCCCAGCATTTT. Encoded protein: CASSPAVNQPQHF.

The rearrangement uses TRBV7-2 and TRBJ2-2; 10 nucleotides align to TRBD1. The CDR3 covers 16 residues. Trimming at V came to 6 bases and at J to 4 bases, leaving 8 bases not matched to a gene. Germline lookup yields CDR1 SGHTA and CDR2 FQGNSA. Here the CDR3 reads CASSTRDRGLTGELFF. Written as DNA, the CDR3 is TGTGCCAGCAGTACCCGGGACAGGGGCCTCACCGGGGAGCTGTTTTTT.

The sample holds a few counts of this clonotype. J is TRBJ2-5 and V is TRBV11-2; D is perhaps TRBD1 (6 bases). The CDR3 runs 15 residues. Trimming shortened V by 2 bases and J by 5 bases, and 15 bases separated the two germline ends. Germline CDR1 is SGHAT and CDR2 is FQNNGV. The CDR3 DNA is TGTGCCAGCAGCTTAAACCCTGACAGGATGGAGACCCAGTACTTC. Translation: CASSLNPDRMETQYF. Using reference TRBV11-2 and TRBJ2-5 for the parts outside the CDR3, the full variable domain is EAGVAQSPRYKIIEKRQSVAFWCNPISGHATLYWYQQILGQGPKLLIQFQNNGVVDDSQLPKDRFSAERLKGVDSTLKIQPAKLEDSAVYLCASSLNPDRMETQYFGPGTRLLVL.

The V call is TRBV4-3, the J call TRBJ1-5; maybe TRBD1 (5 bases). Germline assignment: CDR1 LGHNA and CDR2 YSLEER. The CDR3 loop spans 16 amino acids. V shed 0 bases and J shed 7 bases, with 16 bases lying between them. CDR3 nucleotide sequence: TGCGCCAGCAGCCAAGAGTCAGGGCAGGGAGGACAGCCCCAGCATTTT. Translation: CASSQESGQGGQPQHF.

The genes are TRBV5-1 and TRBJ1-2; 7 bases line up with TRBD1. The CDR3 consists of 18 residues. Losses at the gene ends were 4 bases for V and 1 base for J; bases not matched to a gene: 16. CDR1 SGHRS and CDR2 YFSETQ come from the germline V gene. The CDR3 nucleotides read TGCGCCAGCAGCGAATCAACAGGGGCGGACACATATAACTATGGCTACACCTTC. Its protein is CASSESTGADTYNYGYTF.

This clonotype has just a few counts. The chain couples TRBV4-1 to TRBJ1-6; maybe TRBD1 (6 bases). The CDR3 consists of 15 residues. Trimming took 1 base from V and 8 from J, leaving 12 bases between them. CDR1 is MGHRA and CDR2 is YSYEKL in the germline V gene. The CDR3 region is CASSQGHRADSPLHF. CDR3 coding DNA: TGCGCCAGCAGCCAAGGTCACAGGGCGGATTCACCCCTCCACTTT.

In its sample, this clonotype was seen a few times. This chain links TRBV3-1 with TRBJ2-7; weak D call: TRBD2 (6 bases). V gave up 4 bases and J gave up 2 bases, with 9 bases separating them. Germline CDR1 and CDR2: LGHDT and YNNKEL (reference sequence). The CDR3 consists of 13 residues. DNA for the CDR3: TGTGCCAGCAGCCTGCGGGATACCTACGAGCAGTACTTC. This encodes CASSLRDTYEQYF.